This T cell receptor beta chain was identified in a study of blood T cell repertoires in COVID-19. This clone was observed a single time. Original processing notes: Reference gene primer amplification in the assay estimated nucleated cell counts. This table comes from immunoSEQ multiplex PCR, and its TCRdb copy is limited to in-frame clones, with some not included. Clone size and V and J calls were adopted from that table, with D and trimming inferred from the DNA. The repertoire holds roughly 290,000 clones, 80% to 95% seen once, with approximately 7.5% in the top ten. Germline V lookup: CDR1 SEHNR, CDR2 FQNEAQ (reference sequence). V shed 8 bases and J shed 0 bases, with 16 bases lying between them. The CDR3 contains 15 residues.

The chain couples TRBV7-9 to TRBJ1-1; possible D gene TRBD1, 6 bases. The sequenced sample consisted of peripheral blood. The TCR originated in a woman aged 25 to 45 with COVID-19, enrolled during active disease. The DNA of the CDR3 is TGTGCCAGCGCCAAGCCGGGACAAATGAACACTGAAGCTTTCTTT. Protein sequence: CASAKPGQMNTEAFF. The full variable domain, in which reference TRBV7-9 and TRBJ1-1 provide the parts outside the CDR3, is DTGVSQNPRHKITKRGQNVTFRCDPISEHNRLYWYRQTLGQGPEFLTYFQNEAQLEKSRLLSDRFSAERPKGSFSTLEIQRTEQGDSAMYLCASAKPGQMNTEAFFGQGTRLTVV.